The 20 T cell receptor beta chains listed next were all sequenced from one sample in a study of regulatory T cells in long-lasting Graves disease. Time point denoted: persistent/refractory GD, antithyroid drugs over 5 years with positive TRAb. Extracted PBMC RNA gave rise to the TCR library. With iRepertoire HTBI primers and Arm-PCR of CDR3 regions, TCR beta libraries were built. Via MiXCR, TCRdb re-called the multiplex PCR reads, giving one row per CDR3 protein. This table has 350,000 to 450,000 distinct CDR3 sequences, roughly 20% appearing once. The source was peripheral blood mononuclear cells (PBMCs), collected when the disease was refractory, from a patient treated with antithyroid drugs. These TCRs come from a woman aged 40 to 50 with Graves disease.

This chain connects TRBV29-1 to TRBJ2-3; D not certain. Germline V lookup: CDR1 SQVTM, CDR2 ANQGSEA. V was shortened by 4 bases and J by 2 bases, with 10 bases between the two germline ends. The CDR3 loop spans 13 amino acids. As DNA, the CDR3 is TGCAGCGTTGTCGCCGGAAACACAGATACGCAGTATTTT. Residues: CSVVAGNTDTQYF.

CDR3 loop: CASSQGQGPHNEQFF. CDR3 nucleotides: TGCGCCAGCAGCCAAGGACAGGGTCCCCACAATGAGCAGTTCTTC. This rearrangement joins TRBV5-1 to TRBJ2-1; 8 bases line up with TRBD1. Trimming cost V 4 bases and J 5 bases; bases outside gene matches: 8. This CDR3 has 15 residues. Germline V gene data show CDR1 as SGHRS and CDR2 as YFSETQ.

This clonotype was seen repeatedly, ten times or more. This sequence joins TRBV28 and TRBJ1-5; D unresolved. CDR1 and CDR2 from the germline V gene are MDHEN and SYDVKM. The CDR3 is made up of 15 amino acids. The V end lost 6 bases, the J end lost 6 bases, and 18 bases lay between the germline ends. This chain's CDR3 is CASSHYGQYGQPQHF. The DNA for the CDR3 is TGTGCCAGCAGCCACTATGGGCAGTACGGTCAGCCCCAGCATTTT.

This clonotype was picked up many times. The chain has TRBV28 and TRBJ1-2; D is uncertain. Germline loops: CDR1 MDHEN, CDR2 SYDVKM. The V gene lost 2 bases and the J gene lost 4 bases, with 14 bases spanning the gap. The CDR3 runs to 15 residues. The CDR3 spells CASSLPARSPYGYTF. The DNA of the CDR3 is TGTGCCAGCAGTTTACCTGCCAGGAGCCCCTATGGCTACACCTTC.

This clonotype appeared a few times. The CDR3 DNA reads as TGTGCCATCGGTGCCGGGTCGGACACTGAAGCTTTCTTT. Amino acids: CAIGAGSDTEAFF. The gene calls are TRBV10-3 and TRBJ1-1; D is uncertain. The CDR3 loop spans 13 amino acids. From germline, CDR1 is ENHRY and CDR2 SYGVKD. Trimming shortened V by 8 bases and J by 3 bases, and 13 bases separated the two germline ends.

This clonotype was observed a few times. The chain joins TRBV7-9 to TRBJ1-4, with no clear D. Trimming stripped 6 bases from V and 5 bases from J, with 16 bases between. Looked up from germline, CDR1 is SEHNR and CDR2 is FQNEAQ (reference sequence). The CDR3 is made up of 15 amino acids. CDR3 protein: CASSHGPTTNEKLFF. The CDR3 DNA sequence: TGTGCCAGCAGTCACGGACCCACCACAAATGAAAAACTGTTTTTT.

As to this clonotype: One end of the junction fails to match germline, which may point to a read error. The chain employs TRBV12-3 or TRBV12-4 and TRBJ2-1; D may correspond to TRBD1 or TRBD2 (8 bases each). The CDR3 spans 18 residues. The CDR3 DNA reads as TGTGCCAGCAGCCCCAGGACAGGGAGCGGGAGCTCCTACAATGAGCTGTTCTTC. It yields the protein CASSPRTGSGSSYNELFF.

Many counts were recorded for this clonotype. The chain couples TRBV11-2 to TRBJ2-5; D not certain. Germline CDR1 reads SGHAT; CDR2 reads FQNNGV. Between the trimmed V and J ends, which lost 5 bases and 4 bases, there was a span of 5 bases. CDR3 size: 11 residues. CDR3 sequence reads: CASSILETQYF. The CDR3 DNA reads TGTGCCAGCAGCATTTTAGAGACCCAGTACTTC.

There are a few counts of this clonotype. V gene TRBV3-1 combines with J gene TRBJ2-1, with D possibly matching TRBD1 (5 bases). Germline V gene sequence: CDR1 LGHDT, CDR2 YNNKEL (reference sequence). CDR3 length equals 11 residues. Trimming removed 3 bases at V and 13 bases at J, with 10 bases between. The CDR3 protein is CASSHGQGQFF. In DNA form, the CDR3 reads TGTGCCAGCAGCCACGGCCAGGGTCAGTTCTTC.

There are a few counts of this clonotype. The chain couples TRBV5-4 to TRBJ1-1, with no clear D. V was trimmed by 4 bases and J by 0 bases, leaving 13 bases between them. The CDR3 contains 15 residues. Germline V gene lookup returns CDR1 SGHNT and CDR2 YYREEE (reference sequence). The CDR3 protein is CASSQPTAMNTEAFF. For the CDR3, the DNA is TGTGCCAGCAGCCAACCTACAGCCATGAACACTGAAGCTTTCTTT.

This rearrangement joins TRBV29-1 to TRBJ1-2, with D tentatively TRBD1 (6 bases). CDR1 SQVTM and CDR2 ANQGSEA come from the germline V gene. V lost 3 bases and J lost 8, with 13 bases in between. The CDR3 contains 12 residues. The CDR3 region has the DNA TGCAGCGTTGATTCTAGGGGGGCCGGCTACACCTTC. It is translated as CSVDSRGAGYTF. Together with reference TRBV29-1 and TRBJ1-2, the CDR3 gives the full variable domain: SAVISQKPSRDICQRGTSLTIQCQVDSQVTMMFWYRQQPGQSLTLIATANQGSEATYESGFVIDKFPISRPNLTFSTLTVSNMSPEDSSIYLCSVDSRGAGYTFGSGTRLTVV.

This clonotype appeared a few times. This chain links TRBV12-3 or TRBV12-4 with TRBJ2-7; D is perhaps TRBD2 (6 bases). CDR3 size: 14 residues. V lost 3 bases and J 5 bases, leaving 14 bases between the germline ends. In DNA, the CDR3 is TGTGCCAGCAGTTTGTACGGGAGCAGCCACGAGCAGTACTTC. Its protein product is CASSLYGSSHEQYF.

The genes are TRBV10-3 and TRBJ1-5, with D possibly being TRBD1 (5 bases). CDR3 length: 13 amino acids. Deletions cut 4 bases from V and 7 bases from J, with 11 bases between. Germline assignment: CDR1 ENHRY and CDR2 SYGVKD. The CDR3 DNA follows: TGTGCCATCAGTGCAGGCCCAGGGCAGCCCCAGCATTTT. This encodes CAISAGPGQPQHF.

The chain has TRBV5-5 and TRBJ2-7; 10 bases match TRBD2. The ends lost 4 bases at V and 1 base at J; junction bases unmatched: 5. The CDR3 runs to 15 residues. Per germline, CDR1 SGHKS and CDR2 YYEKEE (reference sequence). Here the CDR3 DNA reads TGTGCCAGCAGCGATGGACTAGCGGCGTCCTACGAGCAGTACTTC. Residues: CASSDGLAASYEQYF.

The sample holds many counts of this clonotype. The chain employs TRBV5-1 and TRBJ1-1; 9 bases fit TRBD1. This CDR3 comprises 15 residues. The V gene end was trimmed by 5 bases and the J gene end by 5 bases; junction bases not matched to a gene: 10. CDR1 and CDR2 from the germline V gene are SGHRS and YFSETQ. CDR3 bases: TGCGCCAGCAGGACGGATCTACAGGGGGCAACTGAAGCTTTCTTT. It specifies CASRTDLQGATEAFF. The full variable domain, rest sourced from reference TRBV5-1 and TRBJ1-1, is KAGVTQTPRYLIKTRGQQVTLSCSPISGHRSVSWYQQTPGQGLQFLFEYFSETQRNKGNFPGRFSGRQFSNSRSEMNVSTLELGDSALYLCASRTDLQGATEAFFGQGTRLTVV.

V gene TRBV7-8 combines with J gene TRBJ2-2, with 10 bases fitting TRBD2. The CDR3 spans 19 residues. The V gene end was trimmed by 2 bases and the J gene end by 4 bases; junction bases not matched to a gene: 13. Germline-derived CDR1 and CDR2 are SGHVS and FQNEAQ. The CDR3 sequence: CASSLRGLAGAVGTGELFF. The CDR3 bases are TGTGCCAGCAGCTTAAGAGGGCTAGCGGGAGCAGTCGGCACCGGGGAGCTGTTTTTT.

This chain links TRBV30 with TRBJ1-6; D call uncertain. In germline, CDR1 is GTSNPN, CDR2 SVGIG (reference sequence). Deletions cut 2 bases from V and 7 bases from J, with 12 bases between. The CDR3 has 14 amino acids. CDR3 sequence: CAWSRLSQNSPLHF. CDR3 in DNA: TGTGCCTGGAGTCGACTTTCCCAGAATTCACCCCTCCACTTT.

This chain links TRBV28 with TRBJ2-1, with D possibly matching TRBD1 (6 bases). There are 14 residues in the CDR3. V dropped 0 bases and J dropped 6 bases, with 9 bases sitting between them. Germline V gene sequence: CDR1 MDHEN, CDR2 SYDVKM. CDR3 protein: CASSLWGARNEQFF. CDR3 coding DNA: TGTGCCAGCAGTTTATGGGGGGCTCGCAATGAGCAGTTCTTC.

The table lists this clonotype with many counts. V gene TRBV7-9 combines with J gene TRBJ1-5; D uncertain. The V and J ends lost 5 bases and 9 bases respectively, with 5 bases between them. The CDR3 is 10 residues long. Germline V CDR1 and CDR2: SEHNR, FQNEAQ (reference sequence). CDR3 nucleotide sequence: TGTGCCAGCAGCCCCGCGCCCCAGCATTTT. Translating gives CASSPAPQHF. Complete variable domain (other parts from reference TRBV7-9 and TRBJ1-5): DTGVSQNPRHKITKRGQNVTFRCDPISEHNRLYWYRQTLGQGPEFLTYFQNEAQLEKSRLLSDRFSAERPKGSFSTLEIQRTEQGDSAMYLCASSPAPQHFGDGTRLSIL.

This clonotype has a count of ten or more. The chain combines TRBV11-2 with TRBJ1-2; unclear D gene. CDR3 size: 12 residues. With 6 bases removed from V and 7 bases from J, the gap between germline ends came to 12 bases. Germline CDR1 SGHAT, CDR2 FQNNGV. CDR3 in DNA: TGTGCCAGCAGAAGAGACGAAGGTGGCTACACCTTC. Encoded protein: CASRRDEGGYTF.